Below are 8 T cell receptor beta chains sequenced from a single sample in a study of T cells in Graves' hyperthyroidism and ophthalmopathy. TCR beta CDR3 regions were amplified from RNA. The HTBI primer set drove a first-round RT-PCR of the TCR CDR3. In TCRdb, the multiplex PCR reads were re-called with MiXCR into one record per CDR3 protein. The sample has fewer than 900,000 distinct CDR3 sequences, around 17% seen once. The sample was blood. The origin of the receptors is a man aged 18 to 29 with Graves' hyperthyroidism.

V gene TRBV2 combines with J gene TRBJ2-1, with TRBD2 matching 11 bases. Per the germline V gene, CDR1 is SNHLY and CDR2 is FYNNEI. The CDR3 is 15 residues long. V dropped 8 bases and J dropped 4; count of bases not matched to a gene: 7. This chain's CDR3 is CASCLLAGGYNEQFF. The CDR3 DNA reads TGTGCCAGCTGCCTCCTAGCGGGAGGATACAATGAGCAGTTCTTC.

V usage is TRBV13 and J usage is TRBJ2-1; the D gene is possibly TRBD2 (6 bases). The CDR3 spans 14 residues. V was cut by 5 bases and J by 4 bases, with 12 bases left in between. Germline CDR1 is PRHDT and CDR2 is FYEKMQ (reference sequence). The CDR3 region has the DNA TGTGCCAGCAGCCCGAAGCGGGCTTACAATGAGCAGTTCTTC. Translating gives CASSPKRAYNEQFF.

This clonotype occurred many times. For the CDR3, the DNA is TGTGCCAGCAGTGGGACAGGGAGGGAAAAACTGTTTTTT. Translated, it gives CASSGTGREKLFF. This chain links TRBV2 with TRBJ1-4, with 8 bases fitting TRBD1. The CDR3 consists of 13 residues. Looked up from germline, CDR1 is SNHLY and CDR2 is FYNNEI. With V trimmed by 4 bases and J by 8 bases, 3 bases remained unmatched.

This clonotype has ten or more counts. The chain links TRBV5-1 to TRBJ2-1; 7 nucleotides align to TRBD1. This CDR3 is 13 amino acids long. Losses at the gene ends were 0 bases for V and 13 bases for J; bases not matched to a gene: 7. Looked up from germline, CDR1 is SGHRS and CDR2 is YFSETQ. As DNA, the CDR3 is TGCGCCAGCAGCTTGGGGTTCACAGGGGACCAGTTCTTC. Its protein product is CASSLGFTGDQFF.

As for this clonotype: Its ends do not fully match the called genes, so a read error is possible. The genes are TRBV5-4 and TRBJ1-5; D uncertain. Germline V gives CDR1 SGHNT, CDR2 YYREEE (reference sequence). This CDR3 contains 17 residues. The CDR3 is CASSQDARLAGNQPQHF. The CDR3 nucleotides are TGCGCCAGCAGCCAAGATGCAAGGCTTGCGGGCAATCAGCCCCAGCATTTT.

This clonotype has just a few counts. The chain links TRBV12-3 or TRBV12-4 to TRBJ2-2, with 16 bases lining up with TRBD2. The CDR3 extends over 21 amino acids. J was trimmed by 1 base and V by 3 bases; bases with no gene match: 11. CDR3 bases: TGTGCCAGCAGTTTGGGGACTAGCGGGAGGGCCCTCGTGGGGAACACCGGGGAGCTGTTTTTT. Translating gives CASSLGTSGRALVGNTGELFF.

This clonotype was counted a few times. The chain links TRBV12-3 or TRBV12-4 to TRBJ2-1; 11 nucleotides match TRBD2. V lost 7 bases to trimming and J lost 0 bases; unmatched junction nucleotides: 17. The CDR3 spans 20 residues. Here the CDR3 reads CASTPSRGTSGWGSYNEQFF. The CDR3 DNA reads TGTGCCAGCACCCCGTCCCGTGGGACTAGCGGTTGGGGCTCCTACAATGAGCAGTTCTTC.

This clonotype was counted a few times. The V gene is TRBV14, the J gene TRBJ2-7, with D unresolved. Germline V gene sequence: CDR1 SGHDN, CDR2 FVKESK. V gave up 0 bases and J gave up 1 base, with 10 bases separating them. CDR3 size: 15 residues. The CDR3 reads CASSQDWASSYEQYF. CDR3 DNA sequence: TGTGCCAGCAGCCAAGACTGGGCCTCTTCCTACGAGCAGTACTTC.